The 5 T cell receptor beta chains below were found in one sample sequenced in a study of shared clonotypes between healthy human individuals. Sequencing was performed with immunoSEQ multiplex PCR; in TCRdb, only in-frame clones are kept and a portion is missing. The top ten hold about 13% of the sample, which has about 490,000 clones, about 85% seen once. Sample: PBMCs. These receptors were taken from a woman in her forties in good health. Some clones in this sample may be carry-over from other donors' samples.

This clone was found once. This likely reflects a read error, since a far larger clone is one base away. The same CDR3 also results from other DNA sequences found in this sample. The genes are TRBV29-1 and TRBJ2-1; 7 bases fit TRBD2. J lost 2 bases, V lost 7 bases, and 11 bases had no gene match. The CDR3 covers 15 residues. Looked up from germline, CDR1 is SQVTM and CDR2 is ANQGSEA. The CDR3 DNA sequence: TGCAGCGGCCGCGGTAGGGGACTAACCTACAATGAGCAGTTCTTC. The encoded protein is CSGRGRGLTYNEQFF.

In its sample, this clone was seen many times. The V call is TRBV19, the J call TRBJ1-2; D unclear. The germline V gene has CDR1 LNHDA and CDR2 SQIVND (reference sequence). Between the trimmed V and J ends, which lost 5 bases and 5 bases, there was a span of 12 bases. This CDR3 region has 13 residues. The CDR3 DNA is TGTGCCAGTAGTCACGGGCCGCCATATGGCTACACCTTC. Protein product: CASSHGPPYGYTF.

This chain uses TRBV18 with TRBJ2-5; 12 nucleotides line up with TRBD2. Germline V gene sequence: CDR1 KGHSH, CDR2 LQKENI. The CDR3 loop spans 16 amino acids. V shed 3 bases, J shed 5 bases, and the junction held 7 bases outside the gene matches. CDR3 amino acids: CASSPASGRAGETQYF. The CDR3 bases are TGTGCCAGCTCACCCGCTAGCGGGAGGGCCGGGGAGACCCAGTACTTC. The whole variable domain, filled in from reference TRBV18 and TRBJ2-5, reads NAGVMQNPRHLVRRRGQEARLRCSPMKGHSHVYWYRQLPEEGLKFMVYLQKENIIDESGMPKERFSAEFPKEGPSILRIQQVVRGDSAAYFCASSPASGRAGETQYFGPGTRLLVL.

The rearrangement links TRBV11-2 to TRBJ1-2, with no clear D. V lost 3 bases, J lost 4 bases, and 12 bases lay in between. The CDR3 has 14 residues. Germline V gives CDR1 SGHAT, CDR2 FQNNGV. The CDR3 nucleotides are TGTGCCAGCAGCTTTCACGGGCGGCTCTATGGCTACACCTTC. It yields the protein CASSFHGRLYGYTF.

A note on this clone: This sequence is one base from a far larger clone and is likely a read error. The chain employs TRBV29-1 and TRBJ2-2; 8 bases fit TRBD1. The trim removed 4 bases at V and 2 bases at J, leaving 3 bases unmatched. Germline lookup yields CDR1 SQVTM and CDR2 ANQGSEA. The CDR3 runs to 14 residues. CDR3 amino acids: CSVVGTGNTGELFF. CDR3 DNA: TGCAGCGTTGTTGGGACAGGAAACACCGGGGAGCTGTTTTTT.